This T cell receptor (beta chain) came from a study of breast tumors, draining lymph nodes, adjacent tissues. Whole-study results and caveats: Luminal-like breast cancer showed significantly higher tumor–nontumor repertoire similarity than basal-like. Data only fit, rather than demonstrated, lymph node origin of most tumor T cells. Tumor TCR diversity was below lymph nodes but above nontumor tissue. The data were judged consistent with most tumor T cells coming from lymph node and expanding in tumor.

TCRdb reprocessed the multiplex PCR reads with MiXCR, giving one entry per CDR3 protein. Among about 200,000 distinct CDR3 sequences listed, approximately 33% were seen once. Breast cancer patients provided tissue from their axillary draining lymph nodes. A word on this clonotype: Its antigen is not identified.

V dropped 5 bases and J dropped 2; count of bases not matched to a gene: 6. The CDR3 covers 14 residues. The V gene's germline CDR1 is SGHAT and CDR2 FQNNGV. This TCR derives from a female donor with breast cancer. Some clones in this sample may be carry-over from other donors' samples. Input material: axillary lymph node tissue. The gene calls are TRBV11-2 and TRBJ2-7; TRBD1 matches 7 bases. CDR3 amino acids: CASSGLGTAYEQYF. The CDR3 bases are TGTGCCAGCAGCGGGCTAGGGACAGCCTACGAGCAGTACTTC. Full variable domain (rest looked up from reference TRBV11-2 and TRBJ2-7): EAGVAQSPRYKIIEKRQSVAFWCNPISGHATLYWYQQILGQGPKLLIQFQNNGVVDDSQLPKDRFSAERLKGVDSTLKIQPAKLEDSAVYLCASSGLGTAYEQYFGPGTRLTVT.